This record looks at one T cell receptor beta chain sequence and its context. As handled by the study authors: Scientists estimated how many nucleated cells there were by amplifying reference gene primers. Measured with immunoSEQ multiplex PCR; TCRdb has only the in-frame clones, and not every one. V, J and clone size were drawn from that table, and D and trimming were deduced from the DNA. The sample shows 85,000 to 95,000 clones, 88% of them seen only once. The sample originates from a study of blood T cell repertoires in COVID-19. Study information: PBMCs, B-cell-depleted T cells, or T cells were the source of the cDNA or gDNA that made up the material.

The TCR comes from a man between 60 and 75 years old with acute or convalescent COVID-19. Input material: peripheral blood.

This chain's CDR3 is CASSPGPGGSSYEQYF. As DNA, the CDR3 is TGCGCCAGCAGCCCTGGTCCGGGGGGGAGCTCCTACGAGCAGTACTTC. This sequence joins TRBV5-1 and TRBJ2-7; 8 bases line up with TRBD2. CDR1 SGHRS and CDR2 YFSETQ come from the germline V gene. The V gene end was trimmed by 4 bases and the J gene end by 0 bases; junction bases not matched to a gene: 9. The CDR3 consists of 16 residues.